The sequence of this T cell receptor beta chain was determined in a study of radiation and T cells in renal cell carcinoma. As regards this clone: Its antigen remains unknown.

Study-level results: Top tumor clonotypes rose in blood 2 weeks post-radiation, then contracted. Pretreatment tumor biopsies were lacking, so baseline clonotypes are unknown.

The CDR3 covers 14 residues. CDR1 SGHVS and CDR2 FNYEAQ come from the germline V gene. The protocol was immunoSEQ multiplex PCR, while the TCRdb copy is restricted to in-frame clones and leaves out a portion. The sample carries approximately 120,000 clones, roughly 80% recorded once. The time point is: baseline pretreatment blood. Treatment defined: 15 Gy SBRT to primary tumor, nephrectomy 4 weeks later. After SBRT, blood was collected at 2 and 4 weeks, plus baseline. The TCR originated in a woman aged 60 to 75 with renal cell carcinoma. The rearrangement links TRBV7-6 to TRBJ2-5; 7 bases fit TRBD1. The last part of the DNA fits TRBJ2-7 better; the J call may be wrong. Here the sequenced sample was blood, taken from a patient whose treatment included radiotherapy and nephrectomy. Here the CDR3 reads CASSFGDRAYEQYF. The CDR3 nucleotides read TGTGCCAGCAGCTTCGGGGACAGAGCCTACGAGCAGTACTTC.